A single sample gave rise to the 30 T cell receptor beta chains below, sequenced in a study of response to subunit inactivated influenza vaccine. TCRdb re-derived calls from the RT-PCR reads in MiXCR, one entry per CDR3 protein. The sample holds over 450,000 distinct CDR3 sequences, 13% seen once. The material was PBMCs from blood, obtained roughly 48 days after vaccination. Receptors were obtained from a man aged 50-60 years who received an inactivated influenza vaccine.

This clonotype was seen a few times. The CDR3 here is CASSQGNSGSRDEQFF. CDR3 coding DNA: TGTGCCAGCAGCCAAGGTAATAGCGGGAGTCGGGATGAGCAGTTCTTC. The chain carries TRBV4-2 and TRBJ2-1; TRBD2 aligns across 9 bases. Per the germline V gene, CDR1 is LGHNA and CDR2 is YNFKEQ. Trimming cost V 1 base and J 8 bases; bases outside gene matches: 9. This CDR3 has 16 residues.

The rearrangement uses TRBV20-1 and TRBJ2-3; 9 bases map to TRBD2. This CDR3 comprises 16 residues. V was clipped by 0 bases and J by 4 bases; unmatched bases: 8. CDR1 and CDR2 (germline): DFQATT, SNEGSKA (reference sequence). CDR3 nucleotide sequence: TGCAGTGCTAGAGATCGGCGGAAGCGGGGGGCAGATACGCAGTATTTT. The encoded protein is CSARDRRKRGADTQYF.

This clonotype came up a few times. The V gene is TRBV20-1, the J gene TRBJ2-1; a possible D gene is TRBD2 (6 bases). V was cut by 0 bases and J by 6 bases, with 15 bases left in between. Germline values: CDR1 DFQATT, CDR2 SNEGSKA (reference sequence). This CDR3 is built from 15 residues. CDR3 nucleotide sequence: TGCAGTGCTAGAGATCGAGCGGGTGACTTCAATGAGCAGTTCTTC. Residues: CSARDRAGDFNEQFF.

The CDR3 loop reads CSASGKTSGVYNEQFF. The CDR3 nucleotides are TGCAGTGCTAGCGGCAAGACTAGCGGGGTGTACAATGAGCAGTTCTTC. The V gene is TRBV20-1, the J gene TRBJ2-1; 11 positions match TRBD2. The CDR3 is 16 amino acids. With 3 bases clipped from V and 4 bases from J, the junction kept 8 bases outside the gene matches. Germline lookup yields CDR1 DFQATT and CDR2 SNEGSKA (reference sequence).

The chain couples TRBV7-9 to TRBJ2-4; TRBD1 matches 7 bases. CDR3 length: 13 amino acids. V shed 6 bases and J 3 bases; nucleotides not matched to a gene: 2. Germline V gives CDR1 SEHNR, CDR2 FQNEAQ (reference sequence). This CDR3 is CASSTGVKNIQYF. The CDR3 DNA reads as TGTGCCAGCAGTACAGGGGTCAAAAACATTCAGTACTTC.

In its sample, this clonotype was seen a few times. CDR3 protein: CASSPVKSGTSGRSYEQYF. CDR3 DNA sequence: TGTGCCAGCTCACCTGTAAAATCCGGGACTAGCGGGAGGTCCTACGAGCAGTACTTC. The chain employs TRBV18 and TRBJ2-7; TRBD2 matches 15 bases. The length of the CDR3 is 19 residues. Germline V gene sequence: CDR1 KGHSH, CDR2 LQKENI. V dropped 3 bases and J dropped 1; count of bases not matched to a gene: 10.

This clonotype occurred a few times. This sequence joins TRBV7-3 and TRBJ2-7; weak D call: TRBD1 (6 bases). Germline V gives CDR1 SGHTA, CDR2 FQGTGA. The V gene lost 5 bases and the J gene lost 6 bases, with 14 bases spanning the gap. The CDR3 consists of 13 residues. CDR3 DNA: TGTGCCAGCAGCAAATCAGGGGCGGCCGAGCAGTACTTC. Protein product: CASSKSGAAEQYF.

This clonotype has at least ten counts. The chain joins TRBV24-1 to TRBJ1-5; weak D call: TRBD1 (6 bases). This CDR3 contains 14 residues. Germline V lookup: CDR1 KGHDR, CDR2 SFDVKD. The V end lost 4 bases, the J end lost 6 bases, and 12 bases lay between the germline ends. DNA for the CDR3: TGTGCCACCAGTGACAACAGGGTTTTTCAGCCCCAGCATTTT. This encodes CATSDNRVFQPQHF.

The sample holds a few counts of this clonotype. V is TRBV29-1 and J is TRBJ2-3, with 9 bases lining up with TRBD2. Germline V lookup: CDR1 SQVTM, CDR2 ANQGSEA. The CDR3 length is 20 residues. Unmatched junction bases numbered 22, after V lost 0 bases and J lost 6 bases. The DNA for the CDR3 is TGCAGCGTTGAAGATCCTCGAGGTGTGAGATCTAGCGGGGTCAGGGATACGCAGTATTTT. This translates into CSVEDPRGVRSSGVRDTQYF.

This clonotype was observed a few times. V gene TRBV6-5 combines with J gene TRBJ2-1; D is undetermined. The V and J ends lost 0 bases and 0 bases respectively, with 15 bases between them. CDR1 and CDR2 (germline): MNHEY, SVGAGI. The CDR3 has 18 residues. This CDR3 is CASSYSVAAATSYNEQFF. The CDR3 DNA sequence: TGTGCCAGCAGTTACTCGGTTGCTGCCGCCACCTCCTACAATGAGCAGTTCTTC.

This clonotype was recorded once. The chain joins TRBV6-2 or TRBV6-3 to TRBJ2-7, with 7 bases matching TRBD2. The CDR3 contains 13 residues. Germline CDR1 is MNHEY and CDR2 is SVGEGT. The ends lost 8 bases at V and 7 bases at J; junction bases unmatched: 11. The CDR3 sequence: CASGTGGIEEQYF. Written as DNA, the CDR3 is TGTGCCAGCGGGACCGGGGGGATCGAAGAGCAGTACTTC.

V usage is TRBV20-1 and J usage is TRBJ1-1, with a tentative D call TRBD1 (5 bases). Between the trimmed V and J ends, which lost 6 bases and 4 bases, there was a span of 6 bases. CDR3 length: 10 amino acids. Germline V gene lookup returns CDR1 DFQATT and CDR2 SNEGSKA (reference sequence). CDR3 region: CSADSTEAFF. The CDR3 nucleotides read TGCAGTGCAGACAGCACTGAAGCTTTCTTT.

This sequence joins TRBV4-3 and TRBJ2-4; 8 bases line up with TRBD2. CDR1 LGHNA and CDR2 YSLEER come from the germline V gene. The V gene end was trimmed by 0 bases and the J gene end by 7 bases; junction bases not matched to a gene: 8. The CDR3 has 16 amino acids. CDR3 nucleotides: TGCGCCAGCAGCCAAGACTTAAGCGGGAGCTGGAACATTCAGTACTTC. Its translation is CASSQDLSGSWNIQYF.

V usage is TRBV10-1 and J usage is TRBJ1-5, with a weak D call TRBD1 (5 bases). The germline V and J ends were trimmed by 1 base and 5 bases, with 18 bases remaining between them. Per the germline V gene, CDR1 is WNHNN and CDR2 is SYGVQD (reference sequence). The CDR3 runs 17 residues. The CDR3 sequence: CASSEYPGRYGDQPQHF. Here the CDR3 DNA reads TGCGCCAGCAGTGAGTACCCGGGACGATATGGGGATCAGCCCCAGCATTTT.

The sample holds a few counts of this clonotype. This chain joins TRBV9 and TRBJ2-3; 7 bases map to TRBD1. CDR1 is SGDLS and CDR2 is YYNGEE in the germline V gene. V lost 4 bases and J lost 4; bases outside the gene matches: 6. This CDR3 spans 14 amino acids. The CDR3 bases are TGTGCCAGCAGCTCAGACAGGGTCCCAGATACGCAGTATTTT. Residues: CASSSDRVPDTQYF.

This clonotype has only a few counts. CDR3 DNA: TGCGCCAGCAGCTTGGGGGGACAGGGTCATGGCTACACCTTC. This sequence encodes CASSLGGQGHGYTF. This rearrangement joins TRBV5-1 to TRBJ1-2; 9 bases are a match to TRBD1. Germline V gene sequence: CDR1 SGHRS, CDR2 YFSETQ. There are 14 residues in the CDR3. V lost 0 bases and J lost 6; bases outside the gene matches: 3.

This clonotype was seen a few times. The chain has TRBV2 and TRBJ2-5; TRBD1 matches 8 bases. Trimming at V came to 5 bases and at J to 6 bases, leaving 14 bases not matched to a gene. This CDR3 is built from 16 residues. The germline V gene has CDR1 SNHLY and CDR2 FYNNEI. The CDR3 loop is CASSRIGARGLKTQYF. The CDR3 DNA reads TGTGCCAGCAGTCGAATAGGGGCCAGGGGGCTGAAGACCCAGTACTTC.

This clonotype was seen more than once but under ten times. The chain recombines TRBV20-1 with TRBJ2-1, with TRBD2 matching 9 bases. CDR3 length equals 15 residues. Germline CDR1 is DFQATT and CDR2 is SNEGSKA (reference sequence). J lost 3 bases, V lost 3 bases, and 6 bases had no gene match. This CDR3 is CSARPTSGFYNEQFF. Written as DNA, the CDR3 is TGCAGTGCTAGGCCGACTAGCGGATTCTACAATGAGCAGTTCTTC.

The CDR3 DNA reads TGCGCCAGCAGCCAAGACCCATCCGGGACCTATGGCTACACCTTC. Encoded protein: CASSQDPSGTYGYTF. The chain links TRBV4-1 to TRBJ1-2; D might be TRBD1 (5 bases). The CDR3 runs 15 residues. Per the germline V gene, CDR1 is MGHRA and CDR2 is YSYEKL. V shed 0 bases and J shed 4 bases, with 12 bases lying between them.

This clonotype was picked up many times. The chain has TRBV20-1 and TRBJ2-1; D is unclear. The ends were cut back, 0 bases at V and 6 bases at J, with 6 bases in the middle. The CDR3 is 12 amino acids. Germline CDR1 and CDR2: DFQATT and SNEGSKA (reference sequence). CDR3 loop: CSARDSVNEQFF. CDR3 bases: TGCAGTGCTAGAGACAGCGTCAATGAGCAGTTCTTC.

This chain connects TRBV19 to TRBJ2-7; 7 bases agree with TRBD1. Per germline, CDR1 LNHDA and CDR2 SQIVND (reference sequence). CDR3 length equals 17 residues. V shed 4 bases and J 0 bases; nucleotides not matched to a gene: 12. The CDR3 DNA is TGTGCCAGTAGTAATCTGCTATGGGACAGCACCTCCTACGAGCAGTACTTC. This gives the protein CASSNLLWDSTSYEQYF.

This clonotype was picked up a small number of times. The chain carries TRBV11-2 and TRBJ2-7; 10 bases are a match to TRBD2. V dropped 5 bases and J dropped 2; count of bases not matched to a gene: 6. From germline, CDR1 is SGHAT and CDR2 FQNNGV. The CDR3 has 15 residues. CDR3 protein: CASSTLAGYPYEQYF. Here the CDR3 DNA reads TGTGCCAGCAGCACACTAGCGGGGTACCCCTACGAGCAGTACTTC.

V gene TRBV30 combines with J gene TRBJ2-3; D not resolved. The V gene lost 2 bases and the J gene lost 2 bases, with 14 bases spanning the gap. The germline V gene has CDR1 GTSNPN and CDR2 SVGIG (reference sequence). CDR3 length: 15 amino acids. DNA of the CDR3: TGTGCCTGGAGTCCGGGCCTCCTGAACACAGATACGCAGTATTTT. It yields the protein CAWSPGLLNTDTQYF.

The V and J genes are TRBV12-3 or TRBV12-4 and TRBJ2-3, with a weak D call TRBD2 (7 bases). This CDR3 is built from 14 residues. The ends were cut back, 7 bases at V and 2 bases at J, with 13 bases in the middle. The DNA of the CDR3 is TGTGCCAGCAACCGGGGGGCTCTCACAGATACGCAGTATTTT. It is translated as CASNRGALTDTQYF.

The table lists this clonotype with a few counts. CDR3 DNA sequence: TGTGCCAGCAGAAGGACAGGGGTGGGATCCACTGAAGCTTTCTTT. Protein product: CASRRTGVGSTEAFF. The V and J genes are TRBV2 and TRBJ1-1; 9 bases are a match to TRBD1. Germline assignment: CDR1 SNHLY and CDR2 FYNNEI. J gave up 4 bases and V 6 bases, and 9 bases lay outside the gene matches. The length of the CDR3 is 15 residues.

This chain joins TRBV5-1 and TRBJ2-2; D may be TRBD1 (5 bases). Trimming shortened V by 0 bases and J by 0 bases, and 9 bases separated the two germline ends. The length of the CDR3 is 16 residues. Germline-derived CDR1 and CDR2 are SGHRS and YFSETQ. The CDR3, as DNA: TGCGCCAGCAGCTTGGCCAGGGCACCGAACACCGGGGAGCTGTTTTTT. This codes for CASSLARAPNTGELFF.

This clonotype has only a few counts. At one of its ends the junction is not consistent with the germline gene, which may arise from a read error. V gene TRBV6-1 combines with J gene TRBJ2-3, with no clear D. The CDR3 sequence is 12 residues long. Per the germline V gene, CDR1 is MNHNS and CDR2 is SASEGT. The CDR3 DNA follows: TGTGCCAGCAGTAAAGCCCGAGATACGCAGTATTTT. This codes for CASSKARDTQYF.

This clonotype is a singleton in its sample. The chain is built from TRBV6-1 and TRBJ1-3; 7 positions agree with TRBD1. This CDR3 contains 16 residues. Germline V gene data show CDR1 as MNHNS and CDR2 as SASEGT. The V and J ends lost 8 bases and 0 bases, in that order; junction bases with no gene match: 10. The CDR3 sequence is CASGRFTGDSGNTIYF. The CDR3 coding sequence is TGTGCCAGCGGACGATTTACAGGGGACTCTGGAAACACCATATATTTT.

Regarding this clonotype: One end of the junction varies from germline; a read error may be responsible. This chain links TRBV28 with TRBJ2-7, with a weak D call TRBD2 (5 bases). Germline-derived CDR1 and CDR2 are MDHEN and SYDVKM. The CDR3 has 17 amino acids. CDR3 sequence: CASSFPRGASLSYEHYF. In DNA, the CDR3 is TGTGCCAGCAGTTTCCCCCGGGGAGCGTCACTTTCCTACGAGCACTACTTC.

This rearrangement joins TRBV4-3 to TRBJ2-7, with 7 bases aligning to TRBD1. The CDR3 runs to 15 residues. J lost 3 bases, V lost 1 base, and 6 bases had no gene match. CDR1 and CDR2 from the germline V gene are LGHNA and YSLEER. In DNA, the CDR3 is TGCGCCAGCAGCCAAGGGCCGACAGGGAACTACGAGCAGTACTTC. Translating gives CASSQGPTGNYEQYF.